These T cell receptor beta chains were read from a single sample in a study of control samples from healthy donors and cancer patients. Assay used: immunoSEQ multiplex PCR; TCRdb lists only in-frame clones, some missing. The table lists 60,000 or so clones, roughly 95% of them singletons, with roughly 1.1% in the top ten. Sequencing was performed on blood. These receptors all stem from a woman younger than 30 in good health. The CDR3 runs from the conserved cysteine through the conserved F or W. A D gene is named only where the DNA matches it firmly. Some rows have no size entry. The others give once, few or many, or a class for an expanded clone.

J,D,V,length,size,DNA,CDR3
TRBJ2-3,NA,TRBV27,19,NA,TGTGCCAGCAGTTTATCCCTTTTGACAGTCCCCTGGAGCACAGATACGCAGTATTTT,CASSLSLLTVPWSTDTQYF
TRBJ2-1,NA,TRBV4-3,15,NA,TGCGCCAGCAGCCGGTTAGCCGATACCTACAATGAGCAGTTCTTC,CASSRLADTYNEQFF
TRBJ1-1,TRBD1,TRBV19,15,NA,TGTGCCAGTAGTTACCGACCGACAGGGAGACCTGAAGCTTTCTTT,CASSYRPTGRPEAFF
TRBJ2-5,NA,TRBV11-2,13,NA,TGTGCCAGCAGCCGGCTAGCTTTAGAGACCCAGTACTTC,CASSRLALETQYF
TRBJ2-1,TRBD2,TRBV6-4,16,NA,TGTGCCAGCAGTGACTCCCCGGGGACGGGGGGCAATGAGCAGTTCTTC,CASSDSPGTGGNEQFF
TRBJ1-1,NA,TRBV21-1,16,NA,TGTGCCAGCAGCAAAGAGCCGGGACAGGGAGACACTGAAGCTTTCTTT,CASSKEPGQGDTEAFF
TRBJ1-2,TRBD1,TRBV10-2,15,NA,TGCGCCAGCAGTGAGTTAAGACAGGGGTACAATGGCTACACCTTC,CASSELRQGYNGYTF
TRBJ1-1,NA,TRBV2,13,once,TGTGCCAGCAGTGGAGGAGGGAGGGCTGAAGCTTTCTTT,CASSGGGRAEAFF
TRBJ1-2,NA,TRBV6-5,14,NA,TGTGCCAGCAGTTACAACAGGGACACTATGGGCTACACCTTC,CASSYNRDTMGYTF
TRBJ1-1,NA,TRBV18,14,NA,TGTGCCAGCTCACTCACAGGACCGAACACTGAAGCTTTCTTT,CASSLTGPNTEAFF
TRBJ2-7,TRBD1,TRBV2,14,NA,TGTGCCAGCAGCCTAGGACAGGGTGGAGACGAGCAGTACTTC,CASSLGQGGDEQYF
TRBJ2-3,NA,TRBV6-5,16,NA,TGTGCCAGCAGTTACTCCACACCAGCTTACGGGGCTACGCAGTATTTT,CASSYSTPAYGATQYF
TRBJ1-5,NA,TRBV4-1,16,NA,TGCGCCAGCAGCCCCGTAGGGAGGGTCGTAGGTCAGCCCCAGCATTTT,CASSPVGRVVGQPQHF
TRBJ1-1,NA,TRBV20-1,10,NA,TGCAGTGCTCTCCTGGGTTTAGCTTTCTTT,CSALLGLAFF
TRBJ2-7,NA,TRBV5-8,13,few,TGTGCCAGCAGCACGACGGACTTCTACGAGCAGTACTTC,CASSTTDFYEQYF
TRBJ2-5,TRBD2,TRBV3-1/TRBV3-2,16,NA,TGTGCCAGCAGCCAAGGGGGAGCGGGGGGGCGGGAGACCCAGTACTTC,CASSQGGAGGRETQYF
TRBJ1-1,NA,TRBV30,12,NA,TGTGCCTGGATGCAGCGGGGCACTGAAGCTTTCTTT,CAWMQRGTEAFF
TRBJ2-5,NA,TRBV30,13,NA,TGTGCCTGGAGTGTATTGGTGGGGAGGACCCAGTACTTC,CAWSVLVGRTQYF
TRBJ1-2,NA,TRBV7-8,15,NA,TGTGCCAGCAGCTTAGAGCTGGGTCCAACGATACGCTACACCTTC,CASSLELGPTIRYTF
TRBJ2-2,NA,TRBV10-3,14,NA,TGTGCCATCAGGCAGGGTCAGGAAGGCGGGGAGCTGTTTTTT,CAIRQGQEGGELFF
TRBJ2-3,TRBD2,TRBV15,16,NA,TGTGCCACCAGCAGACCCACGGGGCGGGGGGGAGATACGCAGTATTTT,CATSRPTGRGGDTQYF
TRBJ1-4,NA,TRBV19,13,NA,TGTGCCAGTAAGAGAAGGGGGAATGAAAAACTGTTTTTT,CASKRRGNEKLFF
TRBJ1-1,NA,TRBV7-2,13,NA,TGTGCCAGCAGCCTGAGAAAGTACACTGAAGCTTTCTTT,CASSLRKYTEAFF
TRBJ1-6,TRBD1,TRBV30,15,NA,TGTGCCTGGAGTGTCCCCGGGACAGGGGGTTCACCCCTCCACTTT,CAWSVPGTGGSPLHF
TRBJ2-3,NA,TRBV12-3/TRBV12-4,13,NA,TGTGCCAGCAGTTTAGGCCCGCGGGATACGCAGTATTTT,CASSLGPRDTQYF
TRBJ1-1,TRBD1,TRBV27,15,NA,TGTGCCAGCAGGACCCCGGGACAGGGGGCCAGTGAAGCTTTCTTT,CASRTPGQGASEAFF
TRBJ2-7,TRBD2,TRBV7-9,15,NA,TGTGCCAGCAGCTTTTCCGGGGGGAAAAAATACGAGCAGTACTTC,CASSFSGGKKYEQYF
TRBJ1-1,NA,TRBV30,14,NA,TGTGCCTGGAGCCGCCGAGGGGCGAACACTGAAGCTTTCTTT,CAWSRRGANTEAFF
TRBJ2-7,NA,TRBV5-1,22,once,TGCGCCAGCAGCTTGGGGAATCTCGGGACATGGCGACCCGGGACTGTGCTCTACGAGCAGTACTTC,CASSLGNLGTWRPGTVLYEQYF
TRBJ1-5,TRBD1,TRBV28,15,NA,TGTGCCAGCAGTCTCACGGACAGGGGCAATCAGCCCCAGCATTTT,CASSLTDRGNQPQHF
TRBJ1-2,NA,TRBV6-6,16,once,TGTGCCAGCAGCTCCCAAGGAGTGGGCGCCCTCTATGGCTACACCTTC,CASSSQGVGALYGYTF
TRBJ1-2,TRBD1,TRBV5-1,13,NA,TGCGCCAGCCGTCTGGACAGGGTGGAGGGCTACACCTTC,CASRLDRVEGYTF
TRBJ1-4,TRBD1,TRBV5-1,14,NA,TGCGCCAGCAGCTTGGAGACAGGGAGTGAAAAACTGTTTTTT,CASSLETGSEKLFF
TRBJ1-2,NA,TRBV6-5,16,NA,TGTGCCAGCAGTTACAGACAGTCCTTCCCCCTTTATGGCTACACCTTC,CASSYRQSFPLYGYTF
TRBJ1-4,NA,TRBV28,14,once,TGTGCCAGCAGTACCGGACCCATTAATGAAAAACTGTTTTTT,CASSTGPINEKLFF
TRBJ1-1,TRBD1,TRBV6-5,15,NA,TGTGCCAGCAGCGCAAGACAGGGGGTAAACACTGAAGCTTTCTTT,CASSARQGVNTEAFF
TRBJ1-1,TRBD1,TRBV19,14,NA,TGTGCCAGTAGTAAGGGGGCCCTGAACACTGAAGCTTTCTTT,CASSKGALNTEAFF
TRBJ1-1,TRBD1,TRBV28,14,NA,TGTGCCAGCAGTTTACTCAGGGGGGACACTGAAGCTTTCTTT,CASSLLRGDTEAFF
TRBJ1-2,TRBD1,TRBV28,14,NA,TGTGCCAGCAGCAAACCCGGGACAGACTATGGCTACACCTTC,CASSKPGTDYGYTF
TRBJ1-2,TRBD1,TRBV5-8,14,NA,TGTGCCAGCAGGCCCCGGGACAGGGCTTATGGCTACACCTTC,CASRPRDRAYGYTF
TRBJ2-3,TRBD2,TRBV9,15,NA,TGTGCCAGCAGCGTGGACGGGGGGGTCACAGATACGCAGTATTTT,CASSVDGGVTDTQYF
TRBJ1-2,NA,TRBV10-1,13,NA,TGCGCCAGCAGTAAGGACAGAAACTATGGCTACACCTTC,CASSKDRNYGYTF
TRBJ1-5,TRBD1,TRBV4-2,15,few,TGTGCCAGCAGCCAAGCCGGACAGGGAAATCAGCCCCAGCATTTT,CASSQAGQGNQPQHF
TRBJ2-3,NA,TRBV3-1/TRBV3-2,14,once,TGTGCCAGCAGCCAACAGCCCGGCACAGATACGCAGTATTTT,CASSQQPGTDTQYF
TRBJ1-1,TRBD1,TRBV18,16,NA,TGTGCCAGCTCAGCCGGACAGGGGAGTGTACGGACTGAAGCTTTCTTT,CASSAGQGSVRTEAFF
TRBJ1-6,TRBD1,TRBV19,14,once,TGTGCCAGTATGAGGGACAGGGTCAATTCACCCCTCCACTTT,CASMRDRVNSPLHF
TRBJ2-3,TRBD2,TRBV28,15,few,TGTGCCAGCATCAGGCAGGGAGGGTACACAGATACGCAGTATTTT,CASIRQGGYTDTQYF
TRBJ1-1,TRBD1,TRBV3-1/TRBV3-2,14,NA,TGTGCCAGCAGCCCTGACAGGGGAGGGACTGAAGCTTTCTTT,CASSPDRGGTEAFF
TRBJ2-7,TRBD2,TRBV9,14,NA,TGTGCCCGCAGCGTGGGCGGGGGGGCCTACGAGCAGTACTTC,CARSVGGGAYEQYF
TRBJ2-3,NA,TRBV3-1/TRBV3-2,15,NA,TGTGCCAGCAGCCCCGGGACTTATAGCACAGATACGCAGTATTTT,CASSPGTYSTDTQYF
TRBJ1-4,NA,TRBV10-3,12,NA,TGTGCCATCAGTGGACAGGATGAAAAACTGTTTTTT,CAISGQDEKLFF
TRBJ1-6,NA,TRBV5-4,16,NA,TGTGCCAGCAGCCCGAAGGGGCCTGAAAGGAATTCACCCCTCCACTTT,CASSPKGPERNSPLHF
TRBJ1-4,TRBD1,TRBV18,19,NA,TGTGCCAGCTCACCACCTTCGGGACAGGGGGCCCAAGCGGGCGAAAAACTGTTTTTT,CASSPPSGQGAQAGEKLFF